The T cell receptor beta chain under discussion was sequenced for a study of CD8+ T cells in alopecia areata. Study-wide results and limits: Because of a solitary nonresponder, the connection of baseline CD8+ expansion to response stays uncertain. Many expanded lesional clones persisted during tofacitinib (in both scalp and blood). Scalp clonality, along with expanded CD8+ clones among the top 100, was significantly decreased by tofacitinib.

Reverse transcription of extracted RNA yielded cDNA, which provided the sequencing template. Generated by immunoSEQ multiplex PCR, the TCRdb table keeps only in-frame clones and is missing some. The repertoire consists of around 290,000 clones, with roughly 64% occurring once and the leading ten covering under 2%. As to treatment: oral pan-JAK inhibitor, 5-10 mg twice daily. The sorting of PBMCs gave CD4+ and CD8+ T cells. As concerns this clone: The antigen is unknown.

The ends were cut back, 1 base at V and 7 bases at J, with 11 bases in the middle. The CDR3 length is 15 residues. CDR1 and CDR2 from the germline V gene are MGHRA and YSYEKL. The sequence derives from a human donor with alopecia areata. The rearrangement uses TRBV4-1 and TRBJ1-6; possibly TRBD1 for D (5 bases). The sample was CD4+ T cells sorted from blood, taken at week 24, from a patient treated with tofacitinib. The CDR3 reads CASSQVEGLNSPLHF. As DNA, the CDR3 is TGCGCCAGCAGCCAAGTCGAGGGGTTGAATTCACCCCTCCACTTT.